Listed below are T cell receptor beta chains from one sample, sequenced in a study of cytomegalovirus exposure and HLA in healthy donors. Measured with immunoSEQ multiplex PCR; TCRdb has only the in-frame clones, and not every one. The data hold about 160,000 clones, with more than 75% observed a single time. Material for sequencing was PBMCs. These receptors came from a girl under 10 years old in good health and CMV-seropositive. Both conserved end residues are part of each CDR3. A D gene is named only where the DNA matches it firmly. Rows give clone size only sometimes, using once, few, many, or a class for an expanded clone.

v_gene: TRBV5-1
d_gene: TRBD1
abundance: -
j_gene: TRBJ2-7
CDR3aa: CASSWGTGTGTPYEQYF
CDR3nt: TGCGCCAGCAGCTGGGGGACGGGGACAGGAACCCCCTACGAGCAGTACTTC

v_gene: TRBV5-4
d_gene: TRBD2
abundance: -
j_gene: TRBJ2-3
CDR3aa: CASSSGLAGYTDTQYF
CDR3nt: TGTGCCAGCAGCTCGGGACTAGCGGGGTACACAGATACGCAGTATTTT

v_gene: TRBV5-4
d_gene: TRBD2
abundance: -
j_gene: TRBJ2-5
CDR3aa: CASSFVRGRGVETQYF
CDR3nt: TGTGCCAGCAGCTTTGTACGCGGGAGAGGAGTAGAGACCCAGTACTTC

v_gene: TRBV28
d_gene: TRBD1
abundance: -
j_gene: TRBJ1-1
CDR3aa: CASSLYGRGKDTEAFF
CDR3nt: TGTGCCAGCAGTTTATACGGCAGGGGGAAGGACACTGAAGCTTTCTTT

v_gene: TRBV27
d_gene: -
abundance: -
j_gene: TRBJ1-5
CDR3aa: CASSPWHYSNQPQHF
CDR3nt: TGTGCCAGCAGTCCCTGGCATTATAGCAATCAGCCCCAGCATTTT

v_gene: TRBV4-2
d_gene: -
abundance: -
j_gene: TRBJ1-4
CDR3aa: CASSQESGQGGEKLFF
CDR3nt: TGTGCCAGCAGCCAAGAATCTGGGCAGGGTGGAGAAAAACTGTTTTTT

v_gene: TRBV27
d_gene: TRBD1
abundance: -
j_gene: TRBJ2-3
CDR3aa: CASSFVQGSDTQYF
CDR3nt: TGTGCCAGCAGTTTTGTACAGGGGTCAGATACGCAGTATTTT

v_gene: TRBV28
d_gene: TRBD1
abundance: -
j_gene: TRBJ2-6
CDR3aa: CASSGQGGAGANVLTF
CDR3nt: TGTGCCAGCAGTGGACAGGGAGGCGCTGGGGCCAACGTCCTGACTTTC

v_gene: TRBV4-1
d_gene: -
abundance: -
j_gene: TRBJ1-1
CDR3aa: CASSNFANTEAFF
CDR3nt: TGCGCCAGCAGCAACTTCGCGAACACTGAAGCTTTCTTT

v_gene: TRBV29-1
d_gene: -
abundance: -
j_gene: TRBJ2-2
CDR3aa: CSVESGGLNTGELFF
CDR3nt: TGCAGCGTTGAATCCGGGGGACTGAACACCGGGGAGCTGTTTTTT

v_gene: TRBV5-4
d_gene: TRBD1
abundance: -
j_gene: TRBJ2-2
CDR3aa: CAIRQQGGTGELFF
CDR3nt: TGTGCCATAAGACAACAGGGGGGCACCGGGGAGCTGTTTTTT

v_gene: TRBV5-1
d_gene: TRBD2
abundance: -
j_gene: TRBJ2-7
CDR3aa: CASSRTSGGYEQYF
CDR3nt: TGCGCCAGCAGCCGGACTAGCGGGGGCTACGAGCAGTACTTC

v_gene: TRBV9
d_gene: -
abundance: -
j_gene: TRBJ2-3
CDR3aa: CASSVAADTQYF
CDR3nt: TGTGCCAGCAGCGTAGCGGCAGATACGCAGTATTTT

v_gene: TRBV5-1
d_gene: TRBD2
abundance: -
j_gene: TRBJ2-1
CDR3aa: CASSLGTTFFNEQFF
CDR3nt: TGCGCCAGCAGCCTAGGGACTACATTTTTCAATGAGCAGTTCTTC

v_gene: TRBV11-2
d_gene: -
abundance: -
j_gene: TRBJ1-3
CDR3aa: CASSLDLGNTIYF
CDR3nt: TGTGCCAGCAGCTTAGATTTAGGAAACACCATATATTTT

v_gene: TRBV4-1
d_gene: -
abundance: few
j_gene: TRBJ1-2
CDR3aa: CASSLHPGQRGYTF
CDR3nt: TGCGCCAGCAGCCTTCACCCCGGACAGCGAGGCTACACCTTC

v_gene: TRBV2
d_gene: -
abundance: once
j_gene: TRBJ2-7
CDR3aa: CASKKGLSYEQYF
CDR3nt: TGTGCCAGCAAAAAAGGACTTTCCTACGAGCAGTACTTC

v_gene: TRBV30
d_gene: -
abundance: -
j_gene: TRBJ1-1
CDR3aa: CAWSAGGARQAFF
CDR3nt: TGTGCCTGGTCTGCGGGGGGAGCACGACAAGCTTTCTTT

v_gene: TRBV29-1
d_gene: -
abundance: -
j_gene: TRBJ1-4
CDR3aa: CSGKGATNEKLFF
CDR3nt: TGCAGCGGAAAGGGGGCAACTAATGAAAAACTGTTTTTT